This T cell receptor (beta chain) stems from a study of cytomegalovirus exposure and HLA in healthy donors. Study-wide points: Some TCR beta chains (roughly 160 of them) were listed as cytomegalovirus-associated. It was shown in a later analysis that HLA-associated TCR beta chains were more clonally expanded than other, equally common chains. Solely CMV serostatus was available to characterize immune exposure.

Researchers ran the PCR with 60 Vbeta and 13 Jbeta primers. Methods used by the authors: A later analysis tallied approximately 78 million unique TCR beta chains, around 12 million of them shared. TCRdb's table, derived via immunoSEQ multiplex PCR, lists solely in-frame clones and lacks some. Clone size and the V and J calls come from that table; the DNA yielded D and trimming. This sample has fewer than 200,000 clones; about 65% occur once, and the top ten carry 2.8%. Concerning this clone: Its specificity is unknown.

V lost 1 base to trimming and J lost 4 bases, with 4 bases between them. This CDR3 region has 11 residues. Per the germline V gene, CDR1 is DFQATT and CDR2 is SNEGSKA (reference sequence). This TCR came from a woman in her twenties or thirties in good health and CMV-seronegative. This chain connects TRBV20-1 to TRBJ2-5; D call uncertain. Sample: PBMCs. In DNA form, the CDR3 reads TGCAGTGCTAGAGTGAGAGAGACCCAGTACTTC. Translating gives CSARVRETQYF.